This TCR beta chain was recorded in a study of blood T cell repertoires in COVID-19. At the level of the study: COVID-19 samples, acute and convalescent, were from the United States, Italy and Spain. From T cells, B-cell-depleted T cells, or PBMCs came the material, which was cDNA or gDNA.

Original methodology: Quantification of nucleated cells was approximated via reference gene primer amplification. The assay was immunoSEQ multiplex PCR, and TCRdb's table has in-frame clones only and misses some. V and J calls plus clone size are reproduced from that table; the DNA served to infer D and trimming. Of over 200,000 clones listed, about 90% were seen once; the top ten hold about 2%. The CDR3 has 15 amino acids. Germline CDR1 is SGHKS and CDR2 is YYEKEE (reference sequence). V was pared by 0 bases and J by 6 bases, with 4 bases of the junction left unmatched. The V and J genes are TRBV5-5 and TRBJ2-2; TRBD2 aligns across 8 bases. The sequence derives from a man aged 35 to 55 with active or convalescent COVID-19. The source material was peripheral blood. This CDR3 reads CASSLATGGAGELFF. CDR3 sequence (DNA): TGTGCCAGCAGCTTGGCGACGGGGGGGGCCGGGGAGCTGTTTTTT.